This T cell receptor (beta chain) came from a study of T cells in localized non-small cell lung cancer. General study results and limits: There were a median roughly 61 of the top 100 tumor clones appearing in adjacent lung.

On this clone itself: No antigen is known for it.

V dropped 7 bases and J dropped 0 bases, with 13 bases sitting between them. Germline V CDR1 and CDR2: MNHNS, SASEGT. This CDR3 has 14 amino acids. Here immunoSEQ multiplex PCR was the method, and the copy in TCRdb shows in-frame clones only, minus some. There are roughly 17,000 clones in the sample; 75% to 90% occur only once, and approximately 3.7% lies in the top ten. The chain joins TRBV6-1 to TRBJ2-7; unclear D gene. The receptor was derived from a male donor at least 60 years old with stage II squamous cell lung carcinoma. Material: peripheral blood, obtained before any cancer treatment. CDR3 residues: CASMTAGVSYEQYF. The CDR3 DNA reads as TGTGCCAGCATGACGGCAGGCGTCTCCTACGAGCAGTACTTC.